The rows below give T cell receptor beta chains drawn from one sample of a study of identical twins. TCRdb fed the 5' RACE reads into MiXCR, producing one record per CDR3 protein. This sample carries more than 1.5 million distinct CDR3 sequences, roughly 35% of them seen once, and the ten largest clones take less than 0.35%. The sequencing sample was made of cord blood. The receptor set was obtained from a newborn girl in good health. CDR3s leave out the opening cysteine and the closing phenylalanine or tryptophan.

V	J	CDR3
TRBV6-1	TRBJ1-4	ASKSPRAGREKLF
TRBV5-1	TRBJ2-5	ASTKTGEETQY
TRBV20-1	TRBJ2-4	SATRHQLAKNIQY
TRBV3-1	TRBJ2-3	ASSHLEGGLETDTQY
TRBV6-1	TRBJ2-7	ASSERKGQGDEQY
TRBV5-1	TRBJ2-7	ASRSVLGGYEQY
TRBV7-9	TRBJ1-1	ASSLGTLEAF
TRBV7-2	TRBJ2-7	ASSLGHTLIYEQY
TRBV28	TRBJ2-3	ASSSTIDTQY
TRBV5-1	TRBJ1-1	ASSVRHRDMNTEAF
TRBV7-9	TRBJ2-5	ASSLSTGGQTQY
TRBV12-3/TRBV12-4	TRBJ2-5	ASSFWQGEQY
TRBV5-1	TRBJ2-1	ASSPRTPSSYNEQF
TRBV29-1	TRBJ2-7	SVAAAVGDYEQY
TRBV20-1	TRBJ2-4	SARGLAGMGKNIQY
TRBV20-1	TRBJ2-5	SARESYGPGQETQY
TRBV15	TRBJ2-1	ATSSLTLEQF
TRBV29-1	TRBJ2-3	SVPPGQAGGTDTQY
TRBV20-1	TRBJ1-1	SAIMNTEAF
TRBV20-1	TRBJ1-5	SARGITGTGAQPQH
TRBV20-1	TRBJ1-4	SAADRRNSEKLF
TRBV21-1	TRBJ1-5	ASNFLLGQGNQPQH
TRBV5-1	TRBJ2-1	ASSPREREITYNEQF
TRBV29-1	TRBJ1-4	GRGITNEELF
TRBV3-1	TRBJ2-1	ASSQDWLAGGNEQF
TRBV21-1	TRBJ1-2	ASSTRWESRGYT
TRBV30	TRBJ1-6	AGGTSYNSPLH
TRBV28	TRBJ1-5	ASSFKGVGGNQPRH
TRBV23-1	TRBJ2-1	ASSQREWTSGYSDEQF
TRBV10-1	TRBJ2-7	ASSDGGSLYEQY
TRBV28	TRBJ1-5	ASSLTPGQHNQPQH
TRBV4-2	TRBJ1-4	ASSPDRGHEKLF
TRBV7-9	TRBJ1-2	ASSWDRETFNPYGYT
TRBV3-1	TRBJ1-5	ASSQGALTGNQPQH
TRBV6-4	TRBJ1-2	ASSDWFGQRYGYT
TRBV5-1	TRBJ2-3	ASSLGLAGIDTQD
TRBV4-2	TRBJ2-1	ASSPLLGGLYNEQF
TRBV7-2	TRBJ1-2	ASSNRGGFYGYT
TRBV20-1	.	SAYRPAGGEQY
TRBV28	TRBJ2-3	ASSPGPEGDTQY
TRBV5-1	TRBJ2-1	ASSLLKTSGRSEQF
TRBV7-6	TRBJ1-1	ASSLTVGNTEAF
TRBV19	TRBJ2-7	ASSIVGRLFYEQY
TRBV6-6	TRBJ1-2	SSYIPRDNYGYT
TRBV20-1	TRBJ2-7	SADRGTSGAYEQY
TRBV29-1	TRBJ2-7	SVATHAGVSYEQY
TRBV4-2	TRBJ2-7	ASSQAPDGYEQY
TRBV28	TRBJ2-7	ASSFRQGLVTYEQY
TRBV5-1	TRBJ2-2	ASSSAGQRTGELF
TRBV5-1	TRBJ2-1	ASSFSAGQGHNEQF
TRBV15	TRBJ2-3	ATSRDLWRGGLPY
TRBV27	TRBJ2-3	ASSLTGGAGTQY
TRBV4-2	TRBJ2-3	ASSQDLGRATDTQY
TRBV28	TRBJ1-5	ASIQGAPHNSNQPQH
TRBV10-3	TRBJ2-2	AISGFVNTGELF
TRBV19	.	ASSIVDNYEQY
TRBV6-2/TRBV6-3	TRBJ2-3	ASTDRADTQY
TRBV10-3	TRBJ2-5	AIGGTSGGEQY
TRBV14	TRBJ2-7	ASSKLAVAYEQY
TRBV20-1	TRBJ2-5	SADLGLAGASKETQY